This entry concerns a single T cell receptor beta chain. This entry is derived from a study of radiotherapy plus CTLA-4 blockade in lung cancer. This CDR3 spans 15 amino acids. Per the germline V gene, CDR1 is SGDLS and CDR2 is YYNGEE. V was clipped by 3 bases and J by 5 bases; unmatched bases: 3. Method: immunoSEQ multiplex PCR; TCRdb's copy keeps in-frame clones and lacks some. Seen here are around 80,000 clones, roughly 80% observed once, and the top ten hold 0.75% to 0.95%. This chain connects TRBV9 to TRBJ2-2, with 11 bases lining up with TRBD2. The source of this sequence is a human donor with non-small cell lung cancer who had stable disease on radiotherapy plus ipilimumab. Sequenced here: peripheral blood, sampled from a patient treated with radiotherapy plus ipilimumab. The CDR3 DNA follows: TGTGCCAGCAGCGATAGCGGGGGGGCGACCGGGGAGCTGTTTTTT. It yields the protein CASSDSGGATGELFF.